The source of this T cell receptor beta chain is a study of blood T cell repertoires in COVID-19. The V gene's germline CDR1 is PRHDT and CDR2 FYEKMQ (reference sequence). V was pared by 4 bases and J by 9 bases, with 15 bases of the junction left unmatched. This CDR3 contains 17 residues. Assay: immunoSEQ multiplex PCR; the TCRdb copy retains only in-frame clones and omits some. Of about 99,000 clones detected, roughly 84% appear once; the ten largest clones hold around 2%. This clone was seen only once. The V gene is TRBV13, the J gene TRBJ2-1, with 10 bases lining up with TRBD1. This clonotype was obtained from a man aged 65 to 79 with active or convalescent COVID-19. The sample consisted of peripheral blood. The CDR3 sequence is CASSSRKGQGKVGEQFF. The CDR3 DNA reads TGTGCCAGCAGCTCCCGGAAGGGACAGGGGAAAGTTGGTGAGCAGTTCTTC.